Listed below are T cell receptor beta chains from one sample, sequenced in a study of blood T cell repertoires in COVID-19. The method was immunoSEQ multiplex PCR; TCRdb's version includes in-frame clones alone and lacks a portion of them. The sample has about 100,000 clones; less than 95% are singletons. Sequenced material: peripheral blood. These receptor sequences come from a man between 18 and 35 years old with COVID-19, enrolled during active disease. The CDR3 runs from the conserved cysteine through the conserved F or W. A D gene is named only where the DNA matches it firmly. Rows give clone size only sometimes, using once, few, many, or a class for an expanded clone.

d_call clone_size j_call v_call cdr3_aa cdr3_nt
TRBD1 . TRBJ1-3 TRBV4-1 CASSLNRDRVGNTIYF TGCGCCAGCAGCCTAAACCGGGACAGGGTTGGAAACACCATATATTTT
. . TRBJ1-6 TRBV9 CASSATGLIDSPLHF TGTGCCAGCAGCGCGACGGGACTGATTGATTCACCCCTCCACTTT
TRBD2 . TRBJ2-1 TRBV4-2 CASSQDGGERVSNEQFF TGTGCCAGCAGCCAAGATGGGGGGGAGCGGGTATCCAATGAGCAGTTCTTC
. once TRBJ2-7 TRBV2 CASSGAPDSSYEQYF TGTGCCAGCAGTGGAGCCCCGGACAGCAGCTACGAGCAGTACTTC
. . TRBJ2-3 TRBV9 CASSAQGDRNTQYF TGTGCCAGCAGCGCCCAAGGGGATCGAAATACGCAGTATTTT
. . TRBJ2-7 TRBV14 CASSLRRGYEQYF TGTGCCAGCAGCCTCAGACGGGGCTACGAGCAGTACTTC
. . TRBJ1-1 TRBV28 CASSLGRTGEAFF TGTGCCAGCAGTTTAGGCAGAACAGGTGAAGCTTTCTTT
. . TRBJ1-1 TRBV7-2 CASSSRERTEAFF TGTGCCAGCAGCTCGCGCGAGAGAACTGAAGCTTTCTTT
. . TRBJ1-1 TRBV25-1 CASRKQGSEAFF TGTGCCAGCAGAAAACAGGGATCTGAAGCTTTCTTT
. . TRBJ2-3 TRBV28 CASSLRGPTDTQYF TGTGCCAGCAGTTTAAGAGGGCCCACAGATACGCAGTATTTT
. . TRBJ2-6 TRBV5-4 CASSLFGGLGANVLTF TGTGCCAGCAGCTTGTTTGGAGGGCTTGGGGCCAACGTCCTGACTTTC
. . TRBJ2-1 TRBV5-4 CASSPGAPSTYNEQFF TGTGCCAGCAGCCCTGGAGCGCCATCCACGTACAATGAGCAGTTCTTC
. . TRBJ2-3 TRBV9 CASSDRQDTQYF TGTGCCAGCAGCGACAGACAGGATACGCAGTATTTT
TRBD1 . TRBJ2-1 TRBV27 CASSLATGAVDNEQFF TGTGCCAGCAGTCTAGCAACAGGGGCGGTGGACAATGAGCAGTTCTTC
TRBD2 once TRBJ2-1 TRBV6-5 CASAGTTSGNEQFF TGTGCCAGCGCCGGGACTACCAGCGGGAATGAGCAGTTCTTC
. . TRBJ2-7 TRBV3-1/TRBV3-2 CASSQDFYEQYF TGTGCCAGCAGCCAGGACTTTTACGAGCAGTACTTC
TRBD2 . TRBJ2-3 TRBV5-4 CASSLMGNGRGRTDTQYF TGTGCCAGCAGCTTAATGGGTAACGGGAGGGGTCGCACAGATACGCAGTATTTT
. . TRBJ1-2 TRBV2 CASSRNKDSYGYTF TGTGCCAGCAGTCGAAACAAGGACAGCTATGGCTACACCTTC
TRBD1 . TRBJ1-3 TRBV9 CASQGGSGNTIYF TGTGCCAGTCAGGGGGGCTCTGGAAACACCATATATTTT
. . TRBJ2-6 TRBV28 CASSTAYSGANVLTF TGTGCCAGCAGCACTGCCTACTCTGGGGCCAACGTCCTGACTTTC
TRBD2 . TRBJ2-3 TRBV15 CATSSGTSGSFVDTQYF TGTGCCACCAGCAGCGGGACTAGCGGGTCCTTCGTAGATACGCAGTATTTT
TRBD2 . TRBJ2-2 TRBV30 CAWSGLAGAANTGELFF TGTGCCTGGAGTGGGCTAGCGGGAGCAGCGAACACCGGGGAGCTGTTTTTT
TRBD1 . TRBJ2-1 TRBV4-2 CASSQEQGAGYNEQFF TGTGCCAGCAGCCAGGAACAGGGGGCTGGGTACAATGAGCAGTTCTTC
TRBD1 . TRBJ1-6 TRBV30 CAWSGTGSNSPLHF TGTGCCTGGAGTGGGACAGGGTCTAATTCACCCCTCCACTTT
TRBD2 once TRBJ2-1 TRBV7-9 CASSRTGTSPNEQFF TGTGCCAGCAGCCGTACTGGGACTAGCCCTAATGAGCAGTTCTTC
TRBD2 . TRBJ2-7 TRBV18 CASSPPAGRGIWDEQYF TGTGCCAGCTCACCACCCGCCGGGAGGGGGATTTGGGACGAGCAGTACTTC
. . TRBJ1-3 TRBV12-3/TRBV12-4 CASSGEGNTIYF TGTGCCAGCAGCGGGGAAGGAAACACCATATATTTT
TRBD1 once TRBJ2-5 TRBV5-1 CASSFGTDQETQYF TGCGCCAGCAGCTTCGGGACAGACCAAGAGACCCAGTACTTC
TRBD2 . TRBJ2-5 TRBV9 CASSESGAQETQYF TGTGCCAGCAGCGAGAGCGGGGCCCAAGAGACCCAGTACTTC
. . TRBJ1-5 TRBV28 CASSLRGLGQPQHF TGTGCCAGCAGTTTAAGGGGCCTTGGGCAGCCCCAGCATTTT
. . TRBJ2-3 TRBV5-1 CASSFTSGLLTDTQYF TGCGCCAGCAGCTTTACTTCGGGACTCCTCACAGATACGCAGTATTTT
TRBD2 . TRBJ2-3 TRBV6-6 CASSSTSGRRGDTQYF TGTGCCAGCAGTTCGACTAGCGGGAGACGTGGAGATACGCAGTATTTT
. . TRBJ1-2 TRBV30 CAWSLRWGEAGYTF TGTGCCTGGAGCCTTAGATGGGGAGAGGCGGGCTACACCTTC
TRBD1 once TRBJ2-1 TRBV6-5 CASSYTGGQGWNEQFF TGTGCCAGCAGTTACACGGGCGGACAGGGGTGGAATGAGCAGTTCTTC
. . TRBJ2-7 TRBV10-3 CAISDLRYSYEQYF TGTGCCATCAGTGATTTACGGTATTCCTACGAGCAGTACTTC
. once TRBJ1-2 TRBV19 CASSFQGWNGYTF TGTGCCAGTAGTTTTCAGGGGTGGAATGGCTACACCTTC
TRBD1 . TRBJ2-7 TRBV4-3 CASSQGDRGYEQYF TGCGCCAGCAGCCAAGGGGACAGGGGCTACGAGCAGTACTTC
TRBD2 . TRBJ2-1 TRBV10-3 CATWTSGSHSYNEQFF TGTGCCACCTGGACTAGCGGGAGCCACTCCTACAATGAGCAGTTCTTC
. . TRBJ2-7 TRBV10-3 CAISLGGEQYF TGTGCCATTTCCTTGGGGGGCGAGCAGTACTTC
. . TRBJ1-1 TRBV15 CATSRVSRATSEAFF TGTGCCACCAGCAGGGTTTCCAGGGCTACCTCTGAAGCTTTCTTT
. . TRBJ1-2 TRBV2 CASLRGGRGGYTF TGTGCCAGCCTACGAGGGGGAAGGGGTGGCTACACCTTC
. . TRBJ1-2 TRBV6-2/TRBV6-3 CASSYGARYGYTF TGTGCCAGCAGTTACGGGGCGCGCTATGGCTACACCTTC
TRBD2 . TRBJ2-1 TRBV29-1 CSVETPGLGSEQFF TGCAGCGTTGAAACCCCGGGACTAGGGTCTGAGCAGTTCTTC
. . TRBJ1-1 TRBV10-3 CAISEVTLTNTEAFF TGTGCCATCAGTGAAGTTACACTAACGAACACTGAAGCTTTCTTT
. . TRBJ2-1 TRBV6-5 CASSYSRPAGNEQFF TGTGCCAGCAGTTACTCCCGCCCCGCGGGCAATGAGCAGTTCTTC
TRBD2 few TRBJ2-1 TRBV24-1 CATSDELAGGGNEQFF TGTGCCACCAGTGATGAGCTAGCGGGAGGAGGGAATGAGCAGTTCTTC
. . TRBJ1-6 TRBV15 CATSRAGFDNSPLHF TGTGCCACCAGCAGAGCAGGATTTGATAATTCACCCCTCCACTTT
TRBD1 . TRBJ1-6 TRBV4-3 CASSQSGTGGSPLHF TGCGCCAGCAGCCAATCCGGGACAGGGGGATCACCCCTCCACTTT
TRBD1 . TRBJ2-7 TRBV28 CASRRTGLHEQYF TGTGCCAGCAGAAGGACAGGGCTGCACGAGCAGTACTTC
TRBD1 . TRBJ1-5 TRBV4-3 CASSLRLTGVNQPQHF TGCGCCAGCAGCCTTCGTCTGACAGGGGTGAATCAGCCCCAGCATTTT
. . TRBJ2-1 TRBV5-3 CARSFICSYEQFF TGTGCCAGAAGCTTTATATGTAGTTATGAGCAGTTCTTC
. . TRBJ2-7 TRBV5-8 CASSLAGEQYF TGTGCCAGCAGCTTGGCAGGCGAGCAGTACTTC
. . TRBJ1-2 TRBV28 CASSNSPTYGYTF TGTGCCAGCAGTAATAGCCCCACCTATGGCTACACCTTC
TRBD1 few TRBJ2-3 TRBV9 CASSRGQVGTDTQYF TGTGCCAGCAGCCGAGGACAGGTGGGCACAGATACGCAGTATTTT